A selection of T cell receptor beta chains follows, all from one sample in a study of blood T cell repertoires in COVID-19. The protocol was immunoSEQ multiplex PCR, while the TCRdb copy is restricted to in-frame clones and leaves out a portion. The sample consists of some 180,000 clones, 80% of them appearing once. The source material was PBMCs or T cells enriched from blood (not recorded which). These receptor sequences come from a man in his 60s who had been exposed to COVID-19. Both conserved end residues are part of each CDR3. A D gene is named only where the DNA matches it firmly.

D gene	V gene	J gene	CDR3 protein
-	TRBV6-2/TRBV6-3	TRBJ1-5	CASSYSGRGSNQPQHF
TRBD1	TRBV5-1	TRBJ1-1	CASSPGQGGTEAFF
TRBD1	TRBV7-2	TRBJ1-5	CASSLRQGGNQPQHF
TRBD1	TRBV5-6	TRBJ1-2	CATRQGQGAFGYTF
TRBD1	TRBV30	TRBJ1-2	CAWTNRGFNYGYTF
-	TRBV28	TRBJ2-1	CASSLSSPLSARSYNEQFF
TRBD2	TRBV11-3	TRBJ2-3	CASSPGGSTDTQYF
TRBD1	TRBV6-5	TRBJ2-7	CASTWDRAFYEQYF
-	TRBV7-8	TRBJ2-7	CASSFFPSDYEQYF
TRBD1	TRBV5-8	TRBJ1-4	CASSWGSPHRGTNEKLFF
-	TRBV19	TRBJ2-2	CASSPYRVNTGELFF
-	TRBV30	TRBJ2-2	CAWKLTGELFF
-	TRBV11-2	TRBJ1-6	CASSAYGRSPLHF
TRBD2	TRBV27	TRBJ2-4	CASSRLAGDIQYF
-	TRBV1	TRBJ1-2	CTSRPGLRAGGYTF
TRBD2	TRBV29-1	TRBJ2-1	CSVESGSGRAGSYNEQFF
-	TRBV6-1	TRBJ2-5	CASSEDWSQETQYF
TRBD2	TRBV30	TRBJ2-5	CAWSELAGAQETQYF
-	TRBV21-1	TRBJ2-1	CATKDRDPEQFF
-	TRBV19	TRBJ1-5	CASTADTSNQPQHF
-	TRBV24-1	TRBJ1-2	CATSDHSGDYGYTF
TRBD2	TRBV18	TRBJ2-2	CASSPLAANTGELFF